There are many counts of the clone carrying this TCR beta chain. CDR3-region Arm-PCR and iRepertoire HTBI primers produced the TCR beta libraries. In TCRdb, the multiplex PCR reads were re-called with MiXCR into one record per CDR3 protein. The sample lists around 420,000 distinct CDR3 sequences, about 15% seen once, with 7.8% in the top ten. Time point noted: newly diagnosed GD, antithyroid drugs for less than 3 months. PBMC RNA was the source of the TCR library. This CDR3 region has 17 residues. Trimming took off 0 bases at V and 3 bases at J, with 15 bases between the two ends. The data derive from a study of regulatory T cells in long-lasting Graves disease. Overall study context: Antithyroid drugs had been taken by newly diagnosed Graves' patients for under 3 months.

The data also belong to a second study, concerning T cells in Graves' hyperthyroidism and ophthalmopathy. That paper states: Onset of ophthalmopathy came a median approximately 6 months after the model predicted it.

This sequence originates from a woman aged 40 to 55 with Graves disease. The V and J genes are TRBV12-3 or TRBV12-4 and TRBJ2-1; unclear D gene. This material consisted of peripheral blood mononuclear cells (PBMCs), taken at new diagnosis, from a patient treated with antithyroid drugs. The CDR3 DNA follows: TGTGCCAGCAGTTTAGCGCTCCAAGGATCGGGCTACAATGAGCAGTTCTTC. This translates into CASSLALQGSGYNEQFF.